This is a list of T cell receptor beta chains from one sample in a study of OX40 agonist ivuxolimab in advanced cancers. Here immunoSEQ multiplex PCR was the method, and the copy in TCRdb shows in-frame clones only, minus some. The sample includes 41,000 or so clones, roughly 80% seen only once; the top ten take approximately 2.6%. Sequencing was performed on CD4+ or CD8+ T cells sorted from blood, taken in a trial of the OX40 agonist ivuxolimab. All receptors come from an adult with an advanced solid tumor such as melanoma, head and neck, liver or kidney cancer. Both conserved end residues are trimmed from each CDR3.

V	J	CDR3
TRBV10-3	TRBJ2-3	AIRATDTQY
TRBV30	TRBJ2-2	AWRKGVINTGELF
TRBV10-3	TRBJ1-5	AISEQHPRIAGNQPQH
TRBV18	TRBJ2-2	ASSPRRVANTGELF
TRBV30	TRBJ1-2	AWSVPGGRYT
TRBV10-3	TRBJ2-2	AISDVAGNTGELF
TRBV11-2	TRBJ1-2	ASSRLTGYYGYT
TRBV5-4	TRBJ1-2	ASSSSGQGGYGYT
TRBV7-2	TRBJ2-7	ASSLAGGYNSYEQY
TRBV19	TRBJ1-1	ASRPAAATEAF
TRBV15	TRBJ1-5	ATSRDEGGGNQPQH
TRBV10-1	TRBJ2-2	ASRPGQGEDTGELF
TRBV11-3	TRBJ2-1	ASSFGVGTGPYNEQF
TRBV28	TRBJ2-7	ASSFADRALEGEQY
TRBV28	TRBJ2-1	ASRTQAGGGGNEQF
TRBV7-2	TRBJ2-7	ASSPSASYEQY
TRBV2	TRBJ2-5	ASGTLGETQY
TRBV9	TRBJ2-3	ASSERGVPTDTQY
TRBV19	TRBJ2-7	ASTKSRGGSYEQY
TRBV30	TRBJ2-1	AWSSGGLEFEQF
TRBV11-3	TRBJ2-5	ASSLEGGETQY
TRBV2	TRBJ1-4	ASSALGATNEKLF
TRBV7-2	TRBJ2-7	ASSLGGPYPYEQY
TRBV5-1	TRBJ2-7	ASRRQDSYEQY
TRBV12-5	TRBJ1-1	ASGLVVRWQSLEAF
TRBV9	TRBJ2-2	ASSPPGPGRVGELF
TRBV7-9	TRBJ1-2	ASSRPRGMPSNYGYT
TRBV29-1	TRBJ2-6	SVGAGGAGANVLT